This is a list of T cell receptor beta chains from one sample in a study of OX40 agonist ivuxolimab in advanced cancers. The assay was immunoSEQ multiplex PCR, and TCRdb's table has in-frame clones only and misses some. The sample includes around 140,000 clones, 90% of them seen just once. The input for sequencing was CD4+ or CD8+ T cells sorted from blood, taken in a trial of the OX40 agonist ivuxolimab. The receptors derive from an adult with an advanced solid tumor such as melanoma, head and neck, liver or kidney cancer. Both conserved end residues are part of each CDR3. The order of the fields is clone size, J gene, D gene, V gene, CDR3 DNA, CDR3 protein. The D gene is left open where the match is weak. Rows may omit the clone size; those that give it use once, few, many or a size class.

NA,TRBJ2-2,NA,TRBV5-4,TGTGCCAGCAGCCTGGGGATCGGGAGGAACACCGGGGAGCTGTTTTTT,CASSLGIGRNTGELFF
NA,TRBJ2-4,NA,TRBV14,TGTGCCAGCAGCCAAGAAACAGGGTTCGGGCGAGACATTCAGTACTTC,CASSQETGFGRDIQYF
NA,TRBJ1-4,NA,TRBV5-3,TGTGCCAGAAGCTTTGCTCCGGGACAACGATTTGAAAAACTGTTTTTT,CARSFAPGQRFEKLFF
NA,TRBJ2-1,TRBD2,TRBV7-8,TGTGCCAGCAGCTTAGAAACTAGCGGGATGTTTGAGCAGTTCTTC,CASSLETSGMFEQFF
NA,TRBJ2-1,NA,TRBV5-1,TGCGCCAGCAGCCCTGACGAGGCCTCCTACAATGAGCAGTTCTTC,CASSPDEASYNEQFF
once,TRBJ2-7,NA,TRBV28,TGTGCCAGCAGTTTATTGGGGGGGGCTCCCACCTACGAGCAGTACTTC,CASSLLGGAPTYEQYF
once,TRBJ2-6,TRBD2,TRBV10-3,TGTGCCATCAGTGCCCCCCTAGCGGGAGGGCCCGGGGCCAACGTCCTGACTTTC,CAISAPLAGGPGANVLTF
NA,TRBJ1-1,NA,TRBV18,TGTGCCAGCTCACCAGGGTGGAACACTGAAGCTTTCTTT,CASSPGWNTEAFF
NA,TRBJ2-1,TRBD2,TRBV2,TGTGCCGGCCGGAGAGGGACTAGCGGGAGGAATGAGCAGTTCTTC,CAGRRGTSGRNEQFF
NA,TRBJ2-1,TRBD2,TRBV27,TGTGCCAGCAGCCAAGACTTTAGCGGGAGGGCCGCCAATGAGCAGTTCTTC,CASSQDFSGRAANEQFF
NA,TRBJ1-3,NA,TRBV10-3,TGTGCCATCAGCGAGGGGTTTTCTGGAAACACCATATATTTT,CAISEGFSGNTIYF
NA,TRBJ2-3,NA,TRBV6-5,TGTGCCAGCAGGACGCCGGGACCTGTCACAGATACGCAGTATTTT,CASRTPGPVTDTQYF
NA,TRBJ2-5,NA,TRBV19,TGTGCCAGTAGTAGGGGAGAGATCAAAGAGACCCAGTACTTC,CASSRGEIKETQYF
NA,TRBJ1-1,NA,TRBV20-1,TGCAGTGCTAAAATGGTCGATTGGGTTTTCTTT,CSAKMVDWVFF
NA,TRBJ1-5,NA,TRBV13,TGTGCCAGCAGTCCCTCGCGCGGGGGCGGACAGCCCCAGCATTTT,CASSPSRGGGQPQHF
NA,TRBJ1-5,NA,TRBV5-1,TGCGCCAGCAGCTTTACTTGGCGGGGTGAGGGTAGCAATCAGCCCCAGCATTTT,CASSFTWRGEGSNQPQHF
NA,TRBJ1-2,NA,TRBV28,TGTGCCAGCAGTCGTGACAGGAATGGCTACACCTTC,CASSRDRNGYTF
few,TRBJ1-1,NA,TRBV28,TGTGCCAGCAGTCAAACCGGCCCAGGCGATTGGGCTGAAGCTTTCTTT,CASSQTGPGDWAEAFF
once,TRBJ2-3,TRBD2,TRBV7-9,TGTGCCAGCAGCTTACCCTTTCGCCTAGCGGGAGTGGGGGATACGCAGTATTTT,CASSLPFRLAGVGDTQYF
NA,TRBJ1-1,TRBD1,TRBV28,TGTGCCAGCACCGCTTCGACAGGGAACTATGCTTTCTTT,CASTASTGNYAFF
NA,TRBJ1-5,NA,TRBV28,TGTGCCAGCAGGGCAGTGGATGGCAATCAGCCCCAGCATTTT,CASRAVDGNQPQHF
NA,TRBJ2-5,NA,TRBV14,TGTGCCAGCAGCGTAGGTGGAGGGTCCGGGACCCAGTACTTC,CASSVGGGSGTQYF
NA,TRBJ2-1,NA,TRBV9,TGTGCCAGCAGCGTAGAACCATCTAGCTCCTACAATGAGCAGTTCTTC,CASSVEPSSSYNEQFF
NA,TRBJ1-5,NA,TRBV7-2,TGTGCCAGCAGCGTTTCGGGGGGCCTCGGTCAGCCCCAGCATTTT,CASSVSGGLGQPQHF
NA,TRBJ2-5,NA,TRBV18,TGTGCCAGCTCACCAGTCGGCGAGACCCAGTACTTC,CASSPVGETQYF
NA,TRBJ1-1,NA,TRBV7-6,TGTGCCAGCAGCCACGCAGGGGTGGAGGGCACTGAAGCTTTCTTT,CASSHAGVEGTEAFF
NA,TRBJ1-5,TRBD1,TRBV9,TGTGCCAGCAGCGATGGAGTCTTAGACAGGGATAATCAGCCCCAGCATTTT,CASSDGVLDRDNQPQHF
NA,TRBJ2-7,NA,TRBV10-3,TGTGCCATCAGTGGGCAAGGGTACGAGCAGTACTTC,CAISGQGYEQYF
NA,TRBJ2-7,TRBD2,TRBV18,TGTGCCAGCTCACCAGCTAGCGGGAGTTACGAGCAGTACTTC,CASSPASGSYEQYF
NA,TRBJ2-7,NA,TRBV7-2,TGTGCCCGCGAGGGGCTCCGTTACGAGCAGTACTTC,CAREGLRYEQYF
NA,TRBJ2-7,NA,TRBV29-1,TGCAGCGTTCAAGAAGGGGGGCAGTACTTC,CSVQEGGQYF
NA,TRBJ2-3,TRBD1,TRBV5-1,TGCGCCAGCAGCCTGACAGGGGCTAGCACAGATACGCAGTATTTT,CASSLTGASTDTQYF
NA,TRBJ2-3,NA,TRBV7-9,TGTGCCAGCACACTTACCACAGATACGCAGTATTTT,CASTLTTDTQYF
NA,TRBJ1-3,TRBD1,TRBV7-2,TGTGCCAGCAGCTTCTCGCCGGGACAGGGAGGCACCATATATTTT,CASSFSPGQGGTIYF
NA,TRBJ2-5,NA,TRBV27,TGTGCCAGCAGTTTTTCGCGAGGGGAGACCCAGTACTTC,CASSFSRGETQYF
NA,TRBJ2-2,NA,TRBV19,TGTGCCAGTAGAAAAGGGGTCACCGGGGAGCTGTTTTTT,CASRKGVTGELFF
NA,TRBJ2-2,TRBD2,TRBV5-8,TGTGCCAGCAGCTTCCTCGGGACTAGCGGGACGAACACCGGGGAGCTGTTTTTT,CASSFLGTSGTNTGELFF
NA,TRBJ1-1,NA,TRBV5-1,TGCGCCAGCAGCTTAGCGGAGAACACTGAAGCTTTCTTT,CASSLAENTEAFF
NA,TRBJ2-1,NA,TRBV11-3,TGTGCCAGCAGCTTAGTATTAGAGTATGAGCAGTTCTTC,CASSLVLEYEQFF
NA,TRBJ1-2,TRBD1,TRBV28,TGTGCCAGCAGTAACTTGGGACAGGGGTCCTTCGGCTACACCTTC,CASSNLGQGSFGYTF
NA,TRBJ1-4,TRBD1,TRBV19,TGTGCCAGTAGTGCACCGGACAGGGGTTGGGGAGAAAAACTGTTTTTT,CASSAPDRGWGEKLFF
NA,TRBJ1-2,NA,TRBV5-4,TGTGCCAGCAGCTTGGCGGTTGGGGTTCAAGGCTACACCTTC,CASSLAVGVQGYTF
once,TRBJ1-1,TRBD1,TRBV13,TGTGCCAGCAGCTCGACAGGGAAGGGCACTGAAGCTTTCTTT,CASSSTGKGTEAFF
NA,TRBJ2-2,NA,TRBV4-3,TGCGCCAGCAGCCAGGACCGGGAGTGGACCGGGGAGCTGTTTTTT,CASSQDREWTGELFF
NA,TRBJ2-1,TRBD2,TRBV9,TGTGCCAGCAGCGTAGAACTAGCGGGATACAATGAGCAGTTCTTC,CASSVELAGYNEQFF
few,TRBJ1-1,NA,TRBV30,TGTGCCTGGAGTGGAAGGGCTGCTGAAGCTTTCTTT,CAWSGRAAEAFF
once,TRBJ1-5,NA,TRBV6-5,TGTGCCAGCAGTTCGCGAGGGAGGGATCAGCCCCAGCATTTT,CASSSRGRDQPQHF
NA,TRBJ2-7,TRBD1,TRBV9,TGTGCCAGCAGCCGTGGGCAGGGGGCTTACGAGCAGTACTTC,CASSRGQGAYEQYF
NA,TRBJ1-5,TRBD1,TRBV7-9,TGTGCCAGCAGCACTTACCGGGACAGGGGGCAGCCCCAGCATTTT,CASSTYRDRGQPQHF
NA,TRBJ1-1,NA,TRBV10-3,TGTGCCACCACCCCCTTGATGAACACTGAAGCTTTCTTT,CATTPLMNTEAFF
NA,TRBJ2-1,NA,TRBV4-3,TGCGCCAGCAGCCAAGATTGGGCGGTACAGAATGAGCAGTTCTTC,CASSQDWAVQNEQFF
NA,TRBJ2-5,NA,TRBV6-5,TGTGCCAGCAGTTATCGAGATGGCGCCCAAGAGACCCAGTACTTC,CASSYRDGAQETQYF